The rows below give T cell receptor beta chains drawn from one sample of a study of T cells after somatic rescue of genetic block. Sequencing used immunoSEQ multiplex PCR; TCRdb keeps in-frame clones, though not all of them. The sample has over 55,000 clones, 92% seen once. The sample comprised peripheral blood mononuclear cells (PBMCs). The receptors were gathered from a man aged 40-50 years. Both conserved end residues are part of each CDR3. D genes are given only for firm matches. Rows may omit the clone size; those that give it use once, few, many or a size class.

TRBJ2-3	NA	NA	TRBV7-2	CASSLGGSRPDTQYF	TGTGCCAGCAGCTTAGGGGGGAGTCGACCAGATACGCAGTATTTT
TRBJ2-7	NA	NA	TRBV5-1	CASSLNGEQYF	TGCGCCAGCAGCTTAAACGGCGAGCAGTACTTC
TRBJ2-1	NA	NA	TRBV6-5	CATMNAGTSYNEQFF	TGTGCCACCATGAATGCAGGGACCTCCTACAATGAGCAGTTCTTC
TRBJ1-2	NA	TRBD1	TRBV2	CASSGDRGDGYTF	TGTGCCAGCAGTGGTGACAGGGGCGATGGCTACACCTTC
TRBJ2-3	NA	NA	TRBV15	CATSRSTDTQYF	TGTGCCACCAGTAGAAGCACAGATACGCAGTATTTT
TRBJ2-7	NA	NA	TRBV19	CASSTGRNSREQYF	TGTGCCAGTAGTACAGGGCGCAATTCTAGAGAGCAGTACTTC
TRBJ2-1	few	NA	TRBV4-1	CASSLHVSYNEQFF	TGCGCCAGCAGCCTCCACGTCTCATACAATGAGCAGTTCTTC
TRBJ2-1	NA	NA	TRBV29-1	CSVELFNTGYNEQFF	TGCAGCGTTGAACTATTCAATACGGGATACAATGAGCAGTTCTTC
TRBJ1-2	NA	NA	TRBV29-1	CSVSGANYGYTF	TGCAGCGTTAGTGGGGCCAACTATGGCTACACCTTC
TRBJ1-2	NA	TRBD1	TRBV4-3	CASSWDRSFSGYTF	TGCGCCAGCAGCTGGGACAGGTCCTTCTCGGGCTACACCTTC
TRBJ2-6	NA	NA	TRBV7-2	CASSLLPPGSGANVLTF	TGTGCCAGCAGCTTACTCCCTCCTGGTTCTGGGGCCAACGTCCTGACTTTC
TRBJ1-2	NA	TRBD1	TRBV5-6	CASSPDRRTNYGYTF	TGTGCCAGCAGCCCGGACAGGAGAACTAACTATGGCTACACCTTC
TRBJ1-3	NA	NA	TRBV2	CASNSPKSGNTIYF	TGTGCCAGCAATTCGCCGAAATCTGGAAACACCATATATTTT
TRBJ2-7	NA	NA	TRBV4-2	CASSQSETSYEQYF	TGTGCCAGCAGCCAATCGGAGACCAGCTACGAGCAGTACTTC
TRBJ2-4	NA	NA	TRBV5-4	CASSLEGTLGKNIQYF	TGTGCCAGCAGCTTGGAGGGCACTCTAGGCAAAAACATTCAGTACTTC
TRBJ2-1	NA	NA	TRBV29-1	CSGMIPGGGRDNEQFF	TGCAGCGGAATGATCCCAGGTGGGGGGAGAGACAATGAGCAGTTCTTC
TRBJ2-2	NA	NA	TRBV2	CASRYSGELFF	TGTGCCAGCAGGTACTCCGGGGAGCTGTTTTTT
TRBJ2-7	NA	NA	TRBV10-3	CAISLTEDYEQYF	TGTGCCATCAGCCTGACAGAAGACTACGAGCAGTACTTC
TRBJ2-6	NA	NA	TRBV4-1	CASSYPGRSSGANVLTF	TGCGCCAGCAGCTACCCGGGACGGAGCTCTGGGGCCAACGTCCTGACTTTC
TRBJ2-2	NA	NA	TRBV19	CASSIGYRRGELFF	TGTGCCAGTAGTATTGGTTACAGGAGGGGGGAGCTGTTTTTT
TRBJ2-3	NA	NA	TRBV18	CASSPPGLHTDTQYF	TGTGCCAGCTCACCACCGGGACTGCACACAGATACGCAGTATTTT
TRBJ2-2	NA	TRBD2	TRBV7-9	CASSHTGLARFRGFGELFF	TGTGCCAGCAGCCACACGGGACTAGCTAGGTTCCGGGGATTCGGGGAGCTGTTTTTT